Listed here are 5 T cell receptor beta chains from one sample, sequenced in a study of shared clonotypes between healthy human individuals. Some clones are missing from TCRdb's copy, which holds only in-frame ones; the method was immunoSEQ multiplex PCR. The sample consists of around 2,000,000 clones, roughly 95% of them appearing once. The naive CD8 fraction comprised CD45RO-negative cells positively selected for CCR7 and excluded terminally differentiated effector memory CD45RA+ cells. Sample: naive CD8+ T cells sorted from blood. These receptors were collected from a man between 18 and 29 years old in good health.

The rearrangement links TRBV7-9 to TRBJ2-5; TRBD2 matches at 11 bases. J lost 2 bases, V lost 6 bases, and 14 bases had no gene match. CDR3 length: 18 amino acids. Germline V CDR1 and CDR2: SEHNR, FQNEAQ (reference sequence). CDR3 DNA sequence: TGTGCCAGCAGACATACCCCCGGACTAGCGGGTGTACAAGAGACCCAGTACTTC. Amino acid sequence: CASRHTPGLAGVQETQYF.

The chain has TRBV5-6 and TRBJ2-7, with D perhaps TRBD1 (5 bases). V was pared by 2 bases and J by 1 base, with 10 bases between. CDR3 length: 14 amino acids. Looked up from germline, CDR1 is SGHDT and CDR2 is YYEEEE. The CDR3 spells CASSFPAGSYEQYF. The CDR3 DNA sequence: TGTGCCAGCAGCTTCCCTGCAGGGTCCTACGAGCAGTACTTC.

This chain links TRBV9 with TRBJ2-7; 7 bases fit TRBD1. CDR1 is SGDLS and CDR2 is YYNGEE in the germline V gene. The J segment lost 1 base and the V segment lost 0 bases, leaving 4 bases of the junction unmatched. This CDR3 comprises 15 residues. This CDR3 is CASSVGGGQSYEQYF. The CDR3 nucleotides are TGTGCCAGCAGCGTAGGAGGGGGCCAATCCTACGAGCAGTACTTC.

Here the CDR3 reads CASSEEVAGIYEQYF. In DNA, the CDR3 is TGTGCCAGCAGTGAAGAGGTAGCGGGAATTTACGAGCAGTACTTC. This chain links TRBV2 with TRBJ2-7, with 8 nucleotides matching TRBD2. The CDR3 runs to 15 residues. J lost 4 bases, V lost 1 base, and 6 bases had no gene match. Germline lookup yields CDR1 SNHLY and CDR2 FYNNEI.

The chain links TRBV4-3 to TRBJ2-5; TRBD2 matches at 12 bases. Germline CDR1 and CDR2: LGHNA and YSLEER. Germline trimming cut 4 bases from V and 3 bases from J; bases unmatched to any gene: 12. CDR3 length: 18 amino acids. The CDR3 region is CASSLHEMASGREETQYF. The DNA for the CDR3 is TGCGCCAGCAGCCTCCACGAGATGGCTAGCGGGAGGGAAGAGACCCAGTACTTC.